These 18 T cell receptor beta chains were sequenced from one sample in a study of OX40 agonist ivuxolimab in advanced cancers. The table came from immunoSEQ multiplex PCR; TCRdb's copy has only in-frame clones and leaves some out. The repertoire has fewer than 25,000 clones, 80% to 90% of them found once; the top ten carry about a quarter. The sample consisted of CD4+ or CD8+ T cells sorted from blood, taken in a trial of the OX40 agonist ivuxolimab. The receptors shown here come from an adult with an advanced solid tumor such as melanoma, head and neck, liver or kidney cancer.

This clone has a handful of counts. The rearrangement links TRBV13 to TRBJ1-2, with D unresolved. V was cut by 7 bases and J by 5 bases, with 20 bases left in between. Germline V lookup: CDR1 PRHDT, CDR2 FYEKMQ (reference sequence). The CDR3 spans 15 residues. Written as DNA, the CDR3 is TGTGCCAGCACCGTGACTCCGGCAATTAGTTATGGCTACACCTTC. Protein: CASTVTPAISYGYTF.

By proportion, this clone is medium-sized. The CDR3 DNA follows: TGTGCCAGCAGCTCCGACGGACGAAGTTCCTACGAGCAGTACTTC. Its protein is CASSSDGRSSYEQYF. The V and J genes are TRBV7-6 and TRBJ2-7; D call uncertain. With 4 bases removed from V and 1 base from J, the gap between germline ends came to 14 bases. Germline V gene sequence: CDR1 SGHVS, CDR2 FNYEAQ. The CDR3 length is 15 residues.

This sequence joins TRBV5-1 and TRBJ2-3; 9 bases line up with TRBD2. J was trimmed by 4 bases and V by 4 bases; bases with no gene match: 7. Looked up from germline, CDR1 is SGHRS and CDR2 is YFSETQ. This CDR3 comprises 15 residues. CDR3 sequence: CASSTRTSAADTQYF. In nucleotides, the CDR3 is TGCGCCAGCAGCACCCGGACTAGCGCGGCAGATACGCAGTATTTT.

The V call is TRBV14, the J call TRBJ2-3, with D unresolved. The ends were cut back, 3 bases at V and 4 bases at J, with 5 bases in the middle. CDR3 length equals 12 residues. Per the germline V gene, CDR1 is SGHDN and CDR2 is FVKESK. The DNA for the CDR3 is TGTGCCAGCAGCCAGGGATCAGATACGCAGTATTTT. Amino acid sequence: CASSQGSDTQYF.

This clone was seen more than once but under ten times. The rearrangement joins TRBV5-4 to TRBJ1-6; no clear D. The ends were cut back, 4 bases at V and 8 bases at J, with 7 bases in the middle. Germline CDR1 and CDR2: SGHNT and YYREEE (reference sequence). This CDR3 contains 12 residues. In DNA form, the CDR3 reads TGTGCCAGCAGCGACCAGGATTCACCCCTCCACTTT. Amino acid sequence: CASSDQDSPLHF.

The genes are TRBV2 and TRBJ2-7; TRBD2 agrees at 8 bases. The length of the CDR3 is 15 residues. The germline CDR1 and CDR2 sequences are SNHLY and FYNNEI. The V gene end was trimmed by 7 bases and the J gene end by 2 bases; junction bases not matched to a gene: 10. CDR3 sequence reads: CASTLAGPQPYEQYF. CDR3 DNA sequence: TGTGCCAGCACTTTAGCGGGGCCCCAACCCTACGAGCAGTACTTC.

This clone has a single count. This sequence joins TRBV4-1 and TRBJ1-1; TRBD1 is a possible D gene (5 bases). CDR1 and CDR2 (germline): MGHRA, YSYEKL. The CDR3 is made up of 14 amino acids. Trimming removed 0 bases at V and 7 bases at J, with 12 bases between. The CDR3 sequence is CASSQDRPGLEAFF. CDR3 nucleotide sequence: TGCGCCAGCAGCCAAGATCGGCCGGGGCTTGAAGCTTTCTTT.

The V call is TRBV11-3, the J call TRBJ2-7; possible D gene TRBD2, 5 bases. The CDR3 is made up of 13 amino acids. V lost 1 base, J lost 6 bases, and 10 bases lay in between. Germline V gene data show CDR1 as SGHNT and CDR2 as YENEEA. The CDR3 is CASSLGEGSEQYF. CDR3 nucleotide sequence: TGTGCCAGCAGCTTAGGCGAGGGTTCCGAGCAGTACTTC. Filled out from reference TRBV11-3 and TRBJ2-7, the complete variable domain reads EAGVVQSPRYKIIEKKQPVAFWCNPISGHNTLYWYLQNLGQGPELLIRYENEEAVDDSQLPKDRFSAERLKGVDSTLKIQPAELGDSAVYLCASSLGEGSEQYFGPGTRLTVT.

V is TRBV6-5 and J is TRBJ1-5; D ambiguous. The CDR3 runs to 13 residues. Between the trimmed V and J ends, which lost 8 bases and 1 base, there was a span of 9 bases. CDR1 is MNHEY and CDR2 is SVGAGI in the germline V gene. DNA for the CDR3: TGTGCCAGCGGTCTCGGGAGCAATCAGCCCCAGCATTTT. It yields the protein CASGLGSNQPQHF.

In its sample, this clone is medium-sized (0.01 to 0.1%). V gene TRBV7-9 combines with J gene TRBJ1-6; possibly TRBD1 for D (5 bases). Looked up from germline, CDR1 is SEHNR and CDR2 is FQNEAQ (reference sequence). The CDR3 sequence is 17 residues long. Trimming removed 5 bases at V and 0 bases at J, with 14 bases between. CDR3 loop: CASSPRPDNSYNSPLHF. In DNA, the CDR3 is TGTGCCAGCAGCCCGCGACCGGACAACTCCTATAATTCACCCCTCCACTTT.

The V and J genes are TRBV27 and TRBJ2-5; 10 bases align to TRBD2. Germline V CDR1 and CDR2: MNHEY, SMNVEV (reference sequence). Unmatched junction bases numbered 10, after V lost 6 bases and J lost 3 bases. The CDR3 is made up of 16 amino acids. The CDR3 region is CASRVSRLAGEETQYF. CDR3 nucleotide sequence: TGTGCCAGCAGAGTCAGCCGTCTAGCGGGAGAAGAGACCCAGTACTTC.

By sample fraction, this clone is medium-sized. The rearrangement links TRBV4-1 to TRBJ1-1; D not certain. Germline V gene lookup returns CDR1 MGHRA and CDR2 YSYEKL. The length of the CDR3 is 13 residues. With 0 bases removed from V and 3 bases from J, the gap between germline ends came to 5 bases. The CDR3 DNA reads as TGCGCCAGCAGCCAAGAGGGCTACACTGAAGCTTTCTTT. Amino acids: CASSQEGYTEAFF.

The CDR3 sequence: CASSSWDITENTGELFF. The CDR3 DNA follows: TGTGCCAGCAGTTCCTGGGACATTACAGAAAACACCGGGGAGCTGTTTTTT. J is TRBJ2-2 and V is TRBV28; the D gene is possibly TRBD1 (6 bases). The germline V gene encodes CDR1 MDHEN and CDR2 SYDVKM. V was pared by 4 bases and J by 2 bases, with 17 bases between. This CDR3 spans 17 amino acids.

The chain links TRBV9 to TRBJ2-4, with 7 bases matching TRBD1. This CDR3 spans 17 amino acids. The ends lost 3 bases at V and 1 base at J; junction bases unmatched: 10. CDR1 is SGDLS and CDR2 is YYNGEE in the germline V gene. CDR3 DNA: TGTGCCAGCAGCGGTAGAGCGACAGGGTCTGCCAAAAACATTCAGTACTTC. Encoded protein: CASSGRATGSAKNIQYF.

The chain has TRBV5-1 and TRBJ2-7; perhaps TRBD2 as D (6 bases). The CDR3 contains 12 residues. The V gene's germline CDR1 is SGHRS and CDR2 YFSETQ. The V end was cut by 0 bases, the J end by 6 bases, with 7 bases between. The CDR3, as DNA: TGCGCCAGCAGCTTGGGGGGAGGCGAGCAGTACTTC. Translating it yields CASSLGGGEQYF.

This chain joins TRBV7-9 and TRBJ2-1; 7 bases are shared with TRBD2. Germline values: CDR1 SEHNR, CDR2 FQNEAQ (reference sequence). J was trimmed by 10 bases and V by 5 bases; bases with no gene match: 17. The CDR3 has 16 amino acids. CDR3: CASSPPGSGNVGEQFF. As DNA, the CDR3 is TGTGCCAGCAGCCCCCCGGGGAGCGGGAACGTGGGGGAGCAGTTCTTC.

This clone was counted a single time. J is TRBJ2-1 and V is TRBV15, with 8 bases fitting TRBD1. This CDR3 spans 15 amino acids. The germline CDR1 and CDR2 sequences are LNHNV and YYDKDF (reference sequence). Trimming cost V 3 bases and J 2 bases; bases outside gene matches: 3. CDR3 coding DNA: TGTGCCACCAGCAGCCGGGGACAGGCCTACAATGAGCAGTTCTTC. Translated: CATSSRGQAYNEQFF.

V usage is TRBV6-5 and J usage is TRBJ2-7, with unresolved D. The V end lost 5 bases, the J end lost 2 bases, and 10 bases lay between the germline ends. The CDR3 sequence is 13 residues long. Germline V gene sequence: CDR1 MNHEY, CDR2 SVGAGI. The CDR3 here is CASSPVGAYEQYF. In DNA form, the CDR3 reads TGTGCCAGCAGTCCCGTGGGCGCCTACGAGCAGTACTTC.